One sample yielded the 7 T cell receptor beta chains listed below, sequenced in a study of human T cells and chemical hapten exposure. TCRdb used MiXCR to reprocess the RACE reads, holding one entry per CDR3 protein. The repertoire includes more than 80,000 distinct CDR3 sequences, about 10% of them detected once, and about 5% sits in the top ten. The time point here: patch test 2, 6 weeks after DPC sensitization. Indicated treatment: therapeutic diphenylcyclopropenone sensitization with weekly scalp DPC. Here the sequenced sample was whole blood, taken in connection with sensitization to the hapten diphenylcyclopropenone (DPC). These receptors were taken from a woman aged 45-59 years with alopecia areata. Some clones in this sample may be carry-over from other donors' samples.

This clonotype was picked up many times. The V and J genes are TRBV7-6 and TRBJ2-3; D is unclear. Germline assignment: CDR1 SGHVS and CDR2 FNYEAQ. The CDR3 spans 16 residues. The V end lost 3 bases, the J end lost 1 base, and 14 bases lay between the germline ends. The CDR3 loop reads CASSFRARHGTDTQYF. The CDR3 DNA reads TGTGCCAGCAGCTTTCGGGCAAGACATGGCACAGATACGCAGTATTTT.

This clonotype was observed many times. The chain combines TRBV5-1 with TRBJ1-1; D is ambiguous. Germline V gene sequence: CDR1 SGHRS, CDR2 YFSETQ. V gave up 4 bases and J gave up 1 base, with 8 bases separating them. This CDR3 is 13 amino acids long. CDR3 sequence (DNA): TGCGCCAGCAGCGTTTCGGGGAACACTGAAGCTTTCTTT. It codes for CASSVSGNTEAFF.

The rearrangement joins TRBV5-6 to TRBJ2-4; D perhaps matches TRBD2 (5 bases). V was trimmed by 0 bases and J by 2 bases, leaving 12 bases between them. Germline values: CDR1 SGHDT, CDR2 YYEEEE. The CDR3 totals 16 residues. The chain's CDR3 is CASSLGGLYTKNIQYF. The DNA of the CDR3 is TGTGCCAGCAGCTTGGGAGGGTTATATACCAAAAACATTCAGTACTTC.

This clonotype was picked up a small number of times. This rearrangement joins TRBV6-1 to TRBJ2-7, with 9 positions matching TRBD1. The CDR3 has 15 residues. CDR1 is MNHNS, CDR2 SASEGT, per germline. V trimming: 6 bases; J trimming: 2 bases; junction bases outside the gene matches: 8. The DNA of the CDR3 is TGTGCCAGCAGGACCGGGACAGGGCTTCCCTACGAGCAGTACTTC. Its protein is CASRTGTGLPYEQYF.

The DNA of the CDR3 is TGTGCCAGCAGCCCCCTCTGGGGTAGGAGTGAGCAGTACTTC. This codes for CASSPLWGRSEQYF. The J gene is TRBJ2-7, the V gene TRBV7-2; D not resolved. V lost 5 bases and J 7 bases, leaving 18 bases between the germline ends. This CDR3 comprises 14 residues. Germline CDR1 SGHTA, CDR2 FQGNSA.

As concerns this clonotype: It is likely a read error, because the conserved phenylalanine at the end of the CDR3 is missing. DNA of the CDR3: TGTGCCAGCAGCCGGACAGGGGGCATCCAGAACACCGGGGAGCTGTTTTCT. Translation gives CASSRTGGIQNTGELFS. This chain uses TRBV7-7 with TRBJ2-2, with 11 bases lining up with TRBD1. V dropped 5 bases and J dropped 1; count of bases not matched to a gene: 6. Germline CDR1 is SSHAT and CDR2 is FNYEAQ (reference sequence). The CDR3 consists of 17 residues.

This clonotype occurred many times. The genes are TRBV12-3 or TRBV12-4 and TRBJ2-3; 7 nucleotides match TRBD2. The CDR3 consists of 14 residues. The V segment lost 8 bases and the J segment 3 bases; nucleotides outside the gene matches: 8. The chain's CDR3 is CASSNGRYTDTQYF. DNA for the CDR3: TGTGCCAGCTCGAACGGGAGGTATACAGATACGCAGTATTTT.